This entry lists 13 T cell receptor beta chains sequenced from one sample in a study of blood T cells in healthy people across ages. Primers used in a second PCR of about 7 to 12 cycles were a sample-barcoded 5' primer and a J-beta primer mix. Each CDR3 protein is one row after TCRdb ran MiXCR on the 5' RACE reads. The sample lists more than 650,000 distinct CDR3 sequences, 22% occurring once. Source material: blood. The origin of the receptors is a man aged 70-80 years in good health.

This chain connects TRBV13 to TRBJ2-2; the D gene is possibly TRBD2 (5 bases). V lost 6 bases to trimming and J lost 0 bases, with 14 bases between them. The CDR3 spans 16 residues. Germline V gives CDR1 PRHDT, CDR2 FYEKMQ (reference sequence). The CDR3 region is CASSFGFGTNTGELFF. CDR3 in DNA: TGTGCCAGCAGTTTCGGCTTCGGGACGAACACCGGGGAGCTGTTTTTT.

This clonotype was found many times. The V gene is TRBV7-3, the J gene TRBJ2-2; D remains ambiguous. Germline V gives CDR1 SGHTA, CDR2 FQGTGA. The V and J ends lost 4 bases and 5 bases respectively, with 14 bases between them. The CDR3 extends over 15 amino acids. The CDR3 DNA reads as TGTGCCAGCAGCTCCCTAGGCGACCTAACCGGGGAGCTGTTTTTT. As protein: CASSSLGDLTGELFF.

The V call is TRBV20-1, the J call TRBJ1-1; D might be TRBD1 (6 bases). Germline CDR1 and CDR2: DFQATT and SNEGSKA (reference sequence). CDR3 size: 13 residues. CDR3 loop: CTPGLLQGSEAFF. The DNA of the CDR3 is TGCACCCCCGGGCTTCTACAGGGCTCTGAAGCTTTCTTT.

The chain combines TRBV3-1 with TRBJ2-3, with 8 bases fitting TRBD2. Looked up from germline, CDR1 is LGHDT and CDR2 is YNNKEL (reference sequence). V lost 5 bases to trimming and J lost 3 bases; unmatched junction nucleotides: 7. The CDR3 is 15 residues long. The CDR3 reads CASSNPGLETDTQYF. The CDR3 DNA follows: TGTGCCAGCAGCAACCCGGGACTAGAAACAGATACGCAGTATTTT.

V is TRBV30 and J is TRBJ1-1, with TRBD1 as a possible D gene (6 bases). Trimming cost V 3 bases and J 4 bases, with 12 bases left between them. Germline lookup yields CDR1 GTSNPN and CDR2 SVGIG (reference sequence). This CDR3 has 13 residues. The CDR3 nucleotides are TGTGCCTGGAGGTCGGTAGGGGGCACTGAAGCTTTCTTT. Translated: CAWRSVGGTEAFF.

This chain joins TRBV20-1 and TRBJ2-5; 9 nucleotides match TRBD2. This CDR3 contains 15 residues. V lost 0 bases, J lost 3 bases, and 5 bases stayed unmatched. In germline, CDR1 is DFQATT, CDR2 SNEGSKA (reference sequence). CDR3 residues: CSAREGRGGKETQYF. The CDR3 DNA follows: TGCAGTGCTAGAGAAGGGCGGGGGGGAAAAGAGACCCAGTACTTC.

The chain has TRBV6-5 and TRBJ2-5; 8 positions match TRBD1. V dropped 4 bases and J dropped 2; count of bases not matched to a gene: 6. Germline V CDR1 and CDR2: MNHEY, SVGAGI. This CDR3 is built from 15 residues. In DNA, the CDR3 is TGTGCCAGCAGTTTTACAGGGGGTGTTCAAGAGACCCAGTACTTC. It is translated as CASSFTGGVQETQYF.

The sample holds a few counts of this clonotype. CDR3 sequence: CASSGDPGETQYF. The CDR3 DNA is TGTGCCAGCAGCGGCGATCCGGGGGAGACCCAGTACTTC. The chain couples TRBV7-2 to TRBJ2-5; a weak D match, TRBD2 (5 bases). The CDR3 loop spans 13 amino acids. Germline V gives CDR1 SGHTA, CDR2 FQGNSA. V was clipped by 5 bases and J by 5 bases, with 12 bases between them.

This clonotype has only a few counts. The chain has TRBV6-1 and TRBJ2-3, with 8 bases that match TRBD2. CDR1 is MNHNS, CDR2 SASEGT, per germline. With V trimmed by 7 bases and J by 2 bases, 5 bases remained unmatched. The CDR3 is 14 residues long. The CDR3 DNA reads as TGTGCCAGCAAACCTAGCGGGTACACAGATACGCAGTATTTT. Its translation: CASKPSGYTDTQYF.

The CDR3 DNA reads TGTGCCAGCAGCCCCGGGACAGAATACGAGCAGTACTTC. It translates to CASSPGTEYEQYF. The V call is TRBV7-2, the J call TRBJ2-7, with TRBD1 matching 7 bases. Germline CDR1 SGHTA, CDR2 FQGNSA. CDR3 length: 13 amino acids. V was clipped by 5 bases and J by 4 bases; unmatched bases: 5.

In its sample, this clonotype was seen many times. The rearrangement uses TRBV20-1 and TRBJ1-1; tentative D call: TRBD1 (6 bases). This CDR3 comprises 13 residues. Trimming shortened V by 5 bases and J by 0 bases, and 10 bases separated the two germline ends. In germline, CDR1 is DFQATT, CDR2 SNEGSKA (reference sequence). The CDR3 DNA reads as TGCAGTGCTCCCAGGGGAATGAACACTGAAGCTTTCTTT. This translates into CSAPRGMNTEAFF.

This clonotype was seen a few times. This chain uses TRBV28 with TRBJ2-2, with D perhaps TRBD1 or TRBD2 (5 bases each). V lost 4 bases and J lost 0, with 12 bases in between. Germline V lookup: CDR1 MDHEN, CDR2 SYDVKM. This CDR3 comprises 16 residues. CDR3 amino acids: CASSYTGAANTGELFF. Here the CDR3 DNA reads TGTGCCAGCAGTTATACCGGGGCCGCGAACACCGGGGAGCTGTTTTTT.

The table lists this clonotype with a few counts. The CDR3 DNA sequence: TGCGCCAGCAGCTTCGTAGCGGGAGGTGAGCAGTTCTTC. The encoded protein is CASSFVAGGEQFF. V gene TRBV5-1 combines with J gene TRBJ2-1, with TRBD2 identical over 10 bases. This CDR3 comprises 13 residues. V lost 2 bases to trimming and J lost 9 bases; unmatched junction nucleotides: 2. Germline V gene lookup returns CDR1 SGHRS and CDR2 YFSETQ.